A single sample is the source of the 5 T cell receptor beta chains below, sequenced in a study of cytomegalovirus exposure and HLA in healthy donors. Primers: 60 Vbeta forward and 13 Jbeta reverse. TCRdb's copy holds only in-frame clones and misses some; the assay was immunoSEQ multiplex PCR. The data contain over 100,000 clones, around 78% of them seen just once; the ten biggest clones take up more than 1.5%. Sequences were obtained from PBMCs. These receptors were obtained from a man between 40 and 49 years old in good health and CMV-seronegative.

The chain couples TRBV16 to TRBJ1-4, with D perhaps matching TRBD1 (5 bases). The CDR3 is made up of 14 amino acids. The V gene lost 3 bases and the J gene lost 6 bases, with 11 bases spanning the gap. Looked up from germline, CDR1 is KGHSY and CDR2 is FQNENV. The CDR3 DNA reads TGTGCCAGCAGCCACACAGACAGCTATGAAAAACTGTTTTTT. It yields the protein CASSHTDSYEKLFF.

The chain recombines TRBV4-2 with TRBJ1-4, with D possibly being TRBD1 (6 bases). V was trimmed by 1 base and J by 7 bases, leaving 13 bases between them. The CDR3 has 15 amino acids. From germline, CDR1 is LGHNA and CDR2 YNFKEQ. CDR3: CASSQVTGRAEKLFF. CDR3 nucleotide sequence: TGTGCCAGCAGCCAAGTTACAGGGAGAGCTGAAAAACTGTTTTTT.

The rearrangement uses TRBV29-1 and TRBJ1-1; a possible D gene is TRBD1 (6 bases). In germline, CDR1 is SQVTM, CDR2 ANQGSEA. Trimming took off 6 bases at V and 5 bases at J, with 19 bases between the two ends. This CDR3 is built from 14 residues. CDR3 nucleotide sequence: TGCAGCGTATACACAGGGCTTCGGGGAACTGAAGCTTTCTTT. Protein: CSVYTGLRGTEAFF. Drawing the rest from reference TRBV29-1 and TRBJ1-1, the complete variable domain is SAVISQKPSRDICQRGTSLTIQCQVDSQVTMMFWYRQQPGQSLTLIATANQGSEATYESGFVIDKFPISRPNLTFSTLTVSNMSPEDSSIYLCSVYTGLRGTEAFFGQGTRLTVV.

The chain uses TRBV21-1 and TRBJ1-6; the D segment call TRBD1 is taken from the table without a DNA check. TRBV21-1 is marked as a pseudogene. The CDR3 has 16 amino acids. CDR3 amino acids: CASSKVDIPNNSPLHF. As DNA, the CDR3 is TGTGCCAGCAGCAAGGTGGACATCCCGAATAATTCACCCCTCCACTTT.

This chain links TRBV10-3 with TRBJ2-4, with D possibly TRBD1 on 7 matching bases. This CDR3 is built from 13 residues. Germline assignment: CDR1 ENHRY and CDR2 SYGVKD. V lost 11 bases to trimming and J lost 5 bases, with 16 bases between them. CDR3 bases: TGTGCCGCCCAGGGGGGCAGGCAAAACATTCAGTACTTC. This translates into CAAQGGRQNIQYF.